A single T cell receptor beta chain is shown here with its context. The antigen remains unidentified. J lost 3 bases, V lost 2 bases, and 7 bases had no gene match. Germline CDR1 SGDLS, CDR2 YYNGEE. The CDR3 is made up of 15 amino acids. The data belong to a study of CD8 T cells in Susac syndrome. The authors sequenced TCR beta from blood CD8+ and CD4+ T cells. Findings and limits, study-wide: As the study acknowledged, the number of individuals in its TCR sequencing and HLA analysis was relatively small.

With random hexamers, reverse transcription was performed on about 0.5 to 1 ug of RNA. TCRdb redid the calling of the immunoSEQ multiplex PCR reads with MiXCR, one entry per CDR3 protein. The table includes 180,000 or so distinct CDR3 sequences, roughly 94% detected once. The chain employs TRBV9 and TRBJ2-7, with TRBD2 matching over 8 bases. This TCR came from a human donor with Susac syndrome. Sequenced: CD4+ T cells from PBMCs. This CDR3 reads CASSVAGGGFYEQYF. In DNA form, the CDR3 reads TGTGCCAGCAGCGTGGCGGGAGGAGGGTTCTACGAGCAGTACTTC.